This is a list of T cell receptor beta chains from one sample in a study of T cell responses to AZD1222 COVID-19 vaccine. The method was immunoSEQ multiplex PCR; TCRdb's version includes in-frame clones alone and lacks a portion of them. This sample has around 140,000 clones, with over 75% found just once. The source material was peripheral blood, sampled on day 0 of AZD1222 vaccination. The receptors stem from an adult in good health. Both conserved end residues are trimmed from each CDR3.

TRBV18	ASSPLEVQPQH
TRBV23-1	ASSQSTLTGDQPQH
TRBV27	ASSLGDRLYNEQF
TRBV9	ASIPTTGMAGTEAF
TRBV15	ATTSNQGAQPQH
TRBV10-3	AISEGRRSSYEQY
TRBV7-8	ASSRPSSGYT
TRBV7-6	ASSLAPGQGSRYT
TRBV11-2	ASSPGQGYEQY
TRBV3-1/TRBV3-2	ASSPRQGSYQETQY
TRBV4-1	ASSQVIGTDTQY
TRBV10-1	ASSDRGGGYT
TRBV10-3	AISTGRRQDEKLF
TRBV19	ASTLGGVNYGYT
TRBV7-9	ASSLAGSGNTIY
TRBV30	AWSVSGTHYEQY
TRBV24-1	ATSDSRGNGPYGYT
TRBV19	ASSIDRLAGDEDEQF
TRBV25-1	ASSEYASGSNEQF
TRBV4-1	ASSQGSTGGLEQY
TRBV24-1	ATSDLERTYGYT
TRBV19	ASSMGLTEAF
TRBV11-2	ASSGLNTEAF
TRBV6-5	ASSYFAGGLGTEAF
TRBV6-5	ASRLGTFENIQY